This TCR beta chain was recorded in a study of OX40 agonist ivuxolimab in advanced cancers. Study-level information: Three patients had partial responses: one hepatocellular carcinoma, two cutaneous melanoma.

TCRdb's table, derived via immunoSEQ multiplex PCR, lists solely in-frame clones and lacks some. The repertoire holds tens of thousands of clones, with approximately 91% as singletons. The J segment lost 5 bases and the V segment lost 0 bases, leaving 0 bases of the junction unmatched. The CDR3 runs to 14 residues. Germline values: CDR1 MNHNS, CDR2 SASEGT. J is TRBJ2-2 and V is TRBV6-1, with 7 bases lining up with TRBD1. This material consisted of CD4+ or CD8+ T cells sorted from blood, taken in a trial of the OX40 agonist ivuxolimab. This TCR derives from an adult with an advanced solid tumor such as melanoma, head and neck, liver or kidney cancer. The CDR3 spells CASSEARGTGELFF. The CDR3 bases are TGTGCCAGCAGTGAAGCCAGGGGGACCGGGGAGCTGTTTTTT.